This TCR beta chain stems from a study of vaccination and CD4 T cells after COVID-19 (dated by TCRdb to between 2020 and 2023). In terms of the full investigation: Convalescent patients had a positive SARS-CoV-2 result on nasal swab PCR, and of these patients, several had mild disease and one had severe disease. For a few convalescent patients, samples were collected at an early post-vaccination timepoint (day 14) as well as at a late post-vaccination timepoint (days 161 to 241). In the convalescent cohort there were six males and four females, among whom were two Hispanic individuals, seven Caucasians, two Asians and one multiracial person. In about 11 COVID-19 convalescent patients and several infection-naive healthy vaccine recipients, the spike-specific CD4+ TCR repertoire before mRNA vaccination was compared with the repertoire after mRNA vaccination. The time from the second vaccine dose to post-vaccine blood sampling had a median of roughly 70 days and ranged from roughly 12 to 241 days. Participants received two doses of either the Pfizer-BioNTech BNT162b2 vaccine (n=8) or the Moderna mRNA-1273 vaccine (n=2). Post-COVID blood samples were collected from convalescent patients a median of around 100 days after diagnosis, with a range of about 35 to 180 days.

Trimmed from V: 5 bases; trimmed from J: 2 bases; junction bases lacking a gene match: 5. There are 14 amino acids in the CDR3, from cysteine to phenylalanine inclusive. This entry keeps only the CDR3 DNA: 42 bases, framed from base 1. The germline V gene (reference sequence) provides CDR1 DFQATT and CDR2 SNEGSKA. Regarding this clonotype: Its cognate antigen has yet to be identified. No base quality information exists; no much larger clone differs at one position.

The sample's time point label is to be understood as: late sampling 161 to 241 days after vaccination in a few convalescent patients. The convalescent patients' positive SARS-CoV-2 PCR tests were from March to December 2020, which was before the Alpha, Beta and Delta variants emerged in the United States. Ficoll-Paque Plus gradient centrifugation was used to isolate PBMCs from whole blood, and the isolated PBMCs were then either used fresh or cryopreserved at -140C. The investigation overall reported the following: In convalescent patients, nearly all vaccine-specific clones (304 of 307) were found to be mono-reactive for SARS-CoV-2 spike rather than cross-reactive with common cold coronaviruses. An increase in the median number of SARS-CoV-2-reactive clonotypes from more than 20 after infection to roughly 38 after vaccination was observed, but the change was not found to be significant. In convalescent patients, a median around 90% of post-vaccine SARS-CoV-2-reactive clones were detected only after vaccination, suggesting vaccine-specific priming. Relatively few convalescent patients were included in the study, and early timepoints after natural infection were not analyzed.

Library preparation employed PCR. Sequencing took place on an Illumina iSeq 100. The paper's processing steps were these. Non-productive sequences were filtered out, and CDR3s that did not start with C, did not end with F or W, or were shorter than 7 amino acids were discarded. Levenshtein distances (stringdist) and unrooted phylogenetic trees (ape) in R version 3.6.1 were used to assess CDR3 homology. TCRdb took the public reads, trimmed them with fastp at Q25, ran MiXCR for clone calling and kept in-frame beta chains. Identical CDR3 protein sequences are pooled into one entry, listed with their most common genes and DNA. What appears here as the V and J calls and clone size reflects TCRdb's work, not the paper's. The sample data list around 28,000 distinct CDR3 sequences, and roughly 51% of these were observed just once. Around 5.5% of the sample is taken by the ten largest.

The rearranged segments are TRBV20-1 and TRBJ2-3; TRBD1 aligns with 9 central bases. The TCR comes from a human donor who had recovered from COVID-19. Material: CD4+ T cells from blood, obtained about 7 months after SARS-CoV-2 vaccination. The encoded CDR3 is CSADRDRDTDTQYF. Here is the DNA: TGCAGTGCTGACCGGGACAGGGACACAGATACGCAGTATTTT.